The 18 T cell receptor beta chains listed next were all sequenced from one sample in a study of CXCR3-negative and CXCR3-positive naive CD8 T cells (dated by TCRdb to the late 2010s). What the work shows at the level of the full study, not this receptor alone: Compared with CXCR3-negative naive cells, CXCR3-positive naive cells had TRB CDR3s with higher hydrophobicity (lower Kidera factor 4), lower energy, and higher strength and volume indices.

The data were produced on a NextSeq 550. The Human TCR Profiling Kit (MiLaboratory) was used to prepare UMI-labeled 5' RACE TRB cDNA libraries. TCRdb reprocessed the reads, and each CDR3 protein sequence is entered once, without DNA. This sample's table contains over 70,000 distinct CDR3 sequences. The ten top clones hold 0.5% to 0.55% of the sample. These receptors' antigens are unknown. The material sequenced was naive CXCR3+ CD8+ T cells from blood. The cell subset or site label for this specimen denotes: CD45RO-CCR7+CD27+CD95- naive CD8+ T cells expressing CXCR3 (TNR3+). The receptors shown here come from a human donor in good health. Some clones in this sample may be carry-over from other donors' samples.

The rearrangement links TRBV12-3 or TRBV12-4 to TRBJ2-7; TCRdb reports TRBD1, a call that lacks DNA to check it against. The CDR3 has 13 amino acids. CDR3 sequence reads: CASSPRNFYEQYF.

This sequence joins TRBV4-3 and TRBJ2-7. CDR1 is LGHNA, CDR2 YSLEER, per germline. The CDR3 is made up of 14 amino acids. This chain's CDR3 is CASSLSRGSYEQYF.

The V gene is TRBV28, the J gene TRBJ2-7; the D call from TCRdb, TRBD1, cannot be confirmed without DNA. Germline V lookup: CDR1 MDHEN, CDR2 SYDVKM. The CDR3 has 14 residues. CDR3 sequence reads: CASREQGASYEQYF. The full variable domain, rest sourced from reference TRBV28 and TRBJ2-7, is DVKVTQSSRYLVKRTGEKVFLECVQDMDHENMFWYRQDPGLGLRLIYFSYDVKMKEKGDIPEGYSVSREKKERFSLILESASTNQTSMYLCASREQGASYEQYFGPGTRLTVT.

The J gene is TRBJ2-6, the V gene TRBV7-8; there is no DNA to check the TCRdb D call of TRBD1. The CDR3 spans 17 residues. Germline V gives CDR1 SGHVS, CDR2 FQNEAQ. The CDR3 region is CASSPGHRISGANVLTF.

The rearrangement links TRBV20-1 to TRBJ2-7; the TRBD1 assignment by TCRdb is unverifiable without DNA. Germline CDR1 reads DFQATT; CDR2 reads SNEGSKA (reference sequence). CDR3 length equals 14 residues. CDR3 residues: CSARHDRGGYEQYF.

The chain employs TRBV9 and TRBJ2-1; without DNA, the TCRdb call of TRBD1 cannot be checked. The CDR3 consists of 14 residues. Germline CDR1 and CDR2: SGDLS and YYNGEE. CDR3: CASSPGGAKNEQFF.

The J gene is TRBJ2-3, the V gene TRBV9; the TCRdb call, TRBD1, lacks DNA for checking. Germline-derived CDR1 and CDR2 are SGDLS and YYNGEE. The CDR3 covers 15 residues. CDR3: CASNRGGILTDTQYF.

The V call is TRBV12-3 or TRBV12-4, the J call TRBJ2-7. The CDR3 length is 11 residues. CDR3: CASSYSDEQYF.

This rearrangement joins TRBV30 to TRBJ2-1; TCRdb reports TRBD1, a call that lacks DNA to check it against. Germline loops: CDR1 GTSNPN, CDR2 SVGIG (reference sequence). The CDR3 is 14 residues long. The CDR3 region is CAWSRPRGSNEQFF.

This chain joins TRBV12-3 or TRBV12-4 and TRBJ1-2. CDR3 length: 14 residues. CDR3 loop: CASSPSQLNYGYTF.

The CDR3 protein is CASSQDRIGGTEAFF. The chain carries TRBV4-3 and TRBJ1-1; without DNA, the TCRdb call of TRBD1 cannot be checked. This CDR3 region has 15 residues. The germline CDR1 and CDR2 sequences are LGHNA and YSLEER.

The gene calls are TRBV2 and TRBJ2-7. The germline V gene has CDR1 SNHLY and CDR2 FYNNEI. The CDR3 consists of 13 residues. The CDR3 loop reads CASRRTASYEQYF. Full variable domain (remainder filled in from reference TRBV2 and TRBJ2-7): EPEVTQTPSHQVTQMGQEVILRCVPISNHLYFYWYRQILGQKVEFLVSFYNNEISEKSEIFDDQFSVERPDGSNFTLKIRSTKLEDSAMYFCASRRTASYEQYFGPGTRLTVT.

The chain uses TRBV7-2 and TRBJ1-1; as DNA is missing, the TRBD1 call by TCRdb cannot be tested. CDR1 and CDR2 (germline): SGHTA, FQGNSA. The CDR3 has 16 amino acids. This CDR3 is CASSLRGVEMNTEAFF.

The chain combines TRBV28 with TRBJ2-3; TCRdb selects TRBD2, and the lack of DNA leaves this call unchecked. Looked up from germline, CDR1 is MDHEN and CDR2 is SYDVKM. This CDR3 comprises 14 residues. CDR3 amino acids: CASSFWRGADTQYF.

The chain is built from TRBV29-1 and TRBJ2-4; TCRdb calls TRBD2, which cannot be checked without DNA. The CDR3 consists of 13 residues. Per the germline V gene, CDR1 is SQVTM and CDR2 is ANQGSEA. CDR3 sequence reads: CSVDSEGNNIQYF.

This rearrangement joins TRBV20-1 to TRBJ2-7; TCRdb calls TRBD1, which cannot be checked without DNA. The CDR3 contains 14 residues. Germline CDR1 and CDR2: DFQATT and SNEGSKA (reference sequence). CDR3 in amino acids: CSARTGLSSYEQYF.

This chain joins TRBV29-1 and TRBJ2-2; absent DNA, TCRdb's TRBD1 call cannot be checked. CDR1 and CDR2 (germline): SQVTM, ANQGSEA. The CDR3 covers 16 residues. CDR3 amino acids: CSVEGPQGAETGELFF.

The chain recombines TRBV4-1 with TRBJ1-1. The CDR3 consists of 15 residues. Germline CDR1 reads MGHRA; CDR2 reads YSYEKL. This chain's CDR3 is CASSQESQIPYEAFF.